Listed here are 21 T cell receptor beta chains from one sample, sequenced in a study of tumor and adjacent non-tumor tissue in lung cancer. The template was RNA from unsorted bulk tissue. A modified ARM-PCR protocol with three rounds of nested PCR amplified TCRbeta. TCRdb analysed the multiplex PCR reads with MiXCR anew, one entry per CDR3 protein. Here the sample spans about 200,000 distinct CDR3 sequences, over 55% being singletons. The sequenced sample was lung tumor tissue. Every receptor here comes from a man aged 60-69 years with non-small cell lung cancer.

Note on this clonotype: Mismatch with germline at one junction end may stem from a read error. The genes are TRBV11-2 and TRBJ2-7; D might be TRBD1 (5 bases). CDR1 and CDR2 from the germline V gene are SGHAT and FQNNGV. This CDR3 has 11 residues. For the CDR3, the DNA is TGTGCCTGCAGGAAAGGGGTCGAGCAATACTTC. It translates to CACRKGVEQYF.

This clonotype was picked up a small number of times. An end of the junction differs from the germline gene, which may be a read error. This chain uses TRBV6-5 with TRBJ1-3; D not resolved. The CDR3 sequence is 13 residues long. The germline CDR1 and CDR2 sequences are MNHEY and SVGAGI. CDR3 in DNA: TGTGCCATTCGACCGGCCTCTCGAAACACCATATATTTT. It specifies CAIRPASRNTIYF.

A note on this clonotype: The junction and the germline gene differ at one end; a read error may be behind it. The rearrangement links TRBV2 to TRBJ2-5; perhaps TRBD1 as D (5 bases). Looked up from germline, CDR1 is SNHLY and CDR2 is FYNNEI. The CDR3 extends over 13 amino acids. The CDR3 DNA sequence: TGTGCCAGTAGTGTCGACAGATTAGAGACCCGGTACTTC. It specifies CASSVDRLETRYF. Full variable domain (remainder filled in from reference TRBV2 and TRBJ2-5): EPEVTQTPSHQVTQMGQEVILRCVPISNHLYFYWYRQILGQKVEFLVSFYNNEISEKSEIFDDQFSVERPDGSNFTLKIRSTKLEDSAMYFCASSVDRLETRYFGPGTRLLVL.

Remarks on this clonotype: This may come from a read error, since a much larger clone is one base off. Given the absence of the conserved phenylalanine or tryptophan at the CDR3 end, a read error is likely. The V call is TRBV6-2 or TRBV6-3, the J call TRBJ2-1; 10 bases match TRBD2. The CDR3 length is 19 residues. Germline V gives CDR1 MNHEY, CDR2 SVGEGT. V lost 3 bases, J lost 7 bases, and 18 bases stayed unmatched. DNA of the CDR3: TGTGCCAGCAGTTATCACTCGAGCGGAGCGGGAGGGCCCCTGAATGAGCAGTTCTTG. Translation: CASSYHSSGAGGPLNEQFL.

On this clonotype itself: A much bigger clone sits one base away, suggesting this may be a read error. The missing conserved phenylalanine or tryptophan at the end of this CDR3 makes a read error likely. V and J are TRBV29-1 and TRBJ2-3, with TRBD1 identical over 8 bases. Germline V lookup: CDR1 SQVTM, CDR2 ANQGSEA. The CDR3 length is 15 residues. Trimming at V came to 6 bases and at J to 2 bases, leaving 10 bases not matched to a gene. CDR3 sequence: CSVVPGGPHTDTQYL. The CDR3 bases are TGCAGCGTGGTCCCAGGGGGCCCACACACAGATACGCAGTATTTA.

For this clonotype: The germline gene is not matched at one end of the junction; a read error may be the cause. This chain links TRBV6-4 with TRBJ2-3; 7 bases are shared with TRBD2. The germline gives CDR1 MRHNA, CDR2 SNTAGT. The CDR3 has 16 amino acids. The CDR3 DNA follows: TGTGCCAGCAGCCCCAGACTAACGGGAGGTTCAGATACGAAGTATTTT. Translating gives CASSPRLTGGSDTKYF.

Turning to this clonotype: A junction end diverges from the germline sequence, so it may reflect a read error. CDR3 in DNA: TGCAGTGTTAGAGATGCGGGGCTTAGCACTGATACGCAGTATTTT. Its translation is CSVRDAGLSTDTQYF. This chain links TRBV20-1 with TRBJ2-3, with a tentative D call TRBD2 (6 bases). The CDR3 sequence is 15 residues long. Germline CDR1 DFQATT, CDR2 SNEGSKA (reference sequence).

Concerning this clonotype itself: A read error may produce the germline difference seen at one junction end. The gene calls are TRBV6-2 or TRBV6-3 and TRBJ2-1; 9 bases match TRBD2. Germline V gene lookup returns CDR1 MNHEY and CDR2 SVGEGT. The CDR3 sequence is 14 residues long. The CDR3 reads CVTVGTSTYNEQIF. In DNA form, the CDR3 reads TGTGTCACTGTCGGGACTAGCACCTACAATGAGCAGATCTTC.

Notes on this clonotype: The conserved closing phenylalanine or tryptophan is absent in this CDR3, likely reflecting a read error. The genes are TRBV28 and TRBJ1-6, with a weak D call TRBD1 (6 bases). Germline CDR1 is MDHEN and CDR2 is SYDVKM. This CDR3 has 15 amino acids. The CDR3 sequence is CATRTGSSYNSSLHY. The DNA of the CDR3 is TGTGCCACAAGAACAGGGAGCTCCTATAATTCATCCCTCCACTAT.

The gene calls are TRBV4-1 and TRBJ2-3; TRBD1 matches 8 bases. This CDR3 spans 17 amino acids. V was clipped by 5 bases and J by 0 bases; unmatched bases: 10. Germline CDR1 is MGHRA and CDR2 is YSYEKL. Here the CDR3 reads CASSVHDRGGSTDTQYF. The CDR3 DNA sequence: TGCGCCAGCAGCGTCCACGACAGGGGTGGAAGCACAGATACGCAGTATTTT.

Worth noting for this clonotype: This may arise from a read error, as a much more abundant clone is one base away. The rearrangement links TRBV12-3 or TRBV12-4 to TRBJ2-5, with D hard to call. CDR3 length: 14 residues. The CDR3 sequence is CVSSLGRFQETQYF. DNA for the CDR3: TGTGTCAGCAGTTTAGGGCGGTTCCAAGAGACCCAGTACTTC.

The CDR3 DNA sequence: TGTGCCAGCAGTGAATCCGTCAGGAGGTTCAATCAGCCCCAGCATTTT. Protein product: CASSESVRRFNQPQHF. V gene TRBV6-1 combines with J gene TRBJ1-5; D not certain. Germline V gene lookup returns CDR1 MNHNS and CDR2 SASEGT. Trimming shortened V by 2 bases and J by 3 bases, and 14 bases separated the two germline ends. The CDR3 has 16 amino acids.

Concerning this clonotype itself: Just one base apart from a much larger clone, this may be a read error. V gene TRBV29-1 combines with J gene TRBJ2-7, with D tentatively TRBD2 (6 bases). The ends were cut back, 6 bases at V and 1 base at J, with 13 bases in the middle. Per germline, CDR1 SQVTM and CDR2 ANQGSEA. The CDR3 spans 13 residues. CDR3 sequence reads: CSVTPRGSYEQYF. The CDR3 coding sequence is TGCAGCGTAACCCCCCGGGGGTCCTACGAGCAGTACTTC.

This clonotype appeared a few times. This rearrangement joins TRBV12-5 to TRBJ1-1, with TRBD1 as a possible D gene (5 bases). Trimming left V 3 bases short and J 6 bases short, with 20 bases between. The CDR3 runs 16 residues. CDR1 is LGHNT, CDR2 FRNRAP, per germline. The CDR3 coding sequence is TGTGCTAGTGGTTTCTCTCCTCTGGGGGTTATCGCTGAAGCTTTCTTT. Translation gives CASGFSPLGVIAEAFF.

Note on this clonotype: A much larger clone lies one base from this, so it may be a read error. The gene calls are TRBV29-1 and TRBJ2-1, with 13 bases fitting TRBD2. CDR1 SQVTM and CDR2 ANQGSEA come from the germline V gene. CDR3 length: 13 amino acids. CDR3 region: CGGSLAGGNEQFF. The CDR3 bases are TGCGGCGGATCACTAGCGGGAGGGAATGAGCAGTTCTTC.

This clonotype was detected only once. The junction does not match germline at one end; this may be a read error. The chain employs TRBV11-1 and TRBJ2-1, with 9 bases identical to TRBD2. Germline CDR1 SGHAT, CDR2 FQDESV (reference sequence). The length of the CDR3 is 17 residues. CDR3 region: CASSLSQLAGCNNGQFF. CDR3 coding DNA: TGTGCCAGCAGCTTATCTCAGCTAGCGGGATGCAACAATGGGCAGTTCTTC.

In regard to this clonotype: A junction boundary mismatches the germline segment, possibly from a read error. The CDR3 here is CAGSEWSVKNSPLHF. The CDR3 nucleotides read TGTGCCGGCAGTGAATGGTCAGTCAAAAATTCACCCCTCCACTTT. The chain combines TRBV5-6 with TRBJ1-6, with unresolved D. Per germline, CDR1 SGHDT and CDR2 YYEEEE. The CDR3 length is 15 residues. Combining the CDR3 with reference TRBV5-6 and TRBJ1-6 gives the whole variable domain DAGVTQSPTHLIKTRGQQVTLRCSPKSGHDTVSWYQQALGQGPQFIFQYYEEEERQRGNFPDRFSGHQFPNYSSELNVNALLLGDSALYLCAGSEWSVKNSPLHFGNGTRLTVT.

This rearrangement joins TRBV5-6 to TRBJ1-1; tentative D call: TRBD1 (5 bases). Trimming left V 3 bases short and J 4 bases short, with 10 bases between. The CDR3 runs 13 residues. Germline V gene sequence: CDR1 SGHDT, CDR2 YYEEEE. The CDR3 loop is CASSWGGGTEAFF. The CDR3 DNA is TGTGCCAGCAGCTGGGGGGGGGGCACTGAAGCTTTCTTT.

In this sample, this clonotype turned up a few times. Mismatch with germline at one junction end may stem from a read error. The rearrangement joins TRBV20-1 to TRBJ2-1; 8 nucleotides agree with TRBD2. Germline V CDR1 and CDR2: DFQATT, SNEGSKA (reference sequence). CDR3 length equals 11 residues. The DNA for the CDR3 is TGCAGTGCTAGAGATAGTAGCGGGGTAAGCTTC. Amino acids: CSARDSSGVSF.

This clonotype has more than one count but fewer than ten. The chain uses TRBV12-3 or TRBV12-4 and TRBJ2-5; the match to TRBD1 covers 8 bases. V trimming: 2 bases; J trimming: 5 bases; junction bases outside the gene matches: 7. The CDR3 loop spans 15 amino acids. CDR3 nucleotide sequence: TGTGCCAGCAGTTTACGCTTAGGACAGGGTGAGACCCAGTACTTC. Protein sequence: CASSLRLGQGETQYF.

About this clonotype itself: The junction departs from the called germline gene at one end, perhaps through a read error. The CDR3 DNA follows: TGTGCCAGCAGCTTAGCTATCGGGGAGACCCAATACTTC. This sequence encodes CASSLAIGETQYF. This chain uses TRBV11-1 with TRBJ2-5; possibly TRBD2 for D (5 bases). This CDR3 comprises 13 residues. Germline assignment: CDR1 SGHAT and CDR2 FQDESV (reference sequence).